A single sample is the source of the 5 T cell receptor beta chains below, sequenced in a study of blood T cells in healthy people across ages. Alongside a J-beta primer mix, a sample-barcoded 5' primer served in a second PCR lasting 7 to 11 cycles. TCRdb reprocessed the 5' RACE reads with MiXCR, giving one entry per CDR3 protein. Of about 640,000 distinct CDR3 sequences listed, under 70% are singletons. The sample taken for sequencing was blood. These TCRs come from a man aged 55 to 70 in good health.

This clonotype has a handful of counts. The chain links TRBV3-1 to TRBJ2-3; 7 positions match TRBD1. Germline assignment: CDR1 LGHDT and CDR2 YNNKEL (reference sequence). The CDR3 has 15 amino acids. V lost 5 bases and J lost 4; bases outside the gene matches: 9. CDR3 residues: CASSSTGFGSDTQYF. The CDR3 DNA reads TGTGCCAGCAGCTCGACAGGGTTTGGTTCAGATACGCAGTATTTT.

The DNA for the CDR3 is TGTGCCTCCTCCGTCCAGCGGGGGGCAGGCGAGCAGTACTTC. Translated, it gives CASSVQRGAGEQYF. This chain joins TRBV7-2 and TRBJ2-5; 9 bases are shared with TRBD2. The DNA end favors TRBJ2-7, so the J call may be wrong. The germline V gene encodes CDR1 SGHTA and CDR2 FQGNSA. The length of the CDR3 is 14 residues.

The chain has TRBV7-2 and TRBJ2-7; 8 bases match TRBD2. V shed 2 bases, J shed 3 bases, and the junction held 3 bases outside the gene matches. Per germline, CDR1 SGHTA and CDR2 FQGNSA. The length of the CDR3 is 14 residues. CDR3 DNA: TGTGCCAGCAGCTTAAGCGGGGGTGGCTACGAGCAGTACTTC. It specifies CASSLSGGGYEQYF.

The genes are TRBV5-5 and TRBJ2-2; 11 bases map to TRBD1. Germline CDR1 is SGHKS and CDR2 is YYEKEE (reference sequence). Trimming at V came to 0 bases and at J to 4 bases, leaving 11 bases not matched to a gene. This CDR3 has 19 residues. CDR3 in amino acids: CASSLGPRDRGFFTGELFF. DNA for the CDR3: TGTGCCAGCAGCTTGGGTCCCCGGGACAGGGGGTTCTTCACCGGGGAGCTGTTTTTT.

The CDR3 region is CASSQGTTLAETQYF. The CDR3 DNA follows: TGTGCCAGCAGCCAAGGGACTACTTTGGCAGAGACCCAGTACTTC. The gene calls are TRBV4-2 and TRBJ2-5; D might be TRBD2 (6 bases). Germline CDR1 LGHNA, CDR2 YNFKEQ. Trimming pared 1 base from V and 4 bases from J, leaving 13 bases between. This CDR3 is built from 15 residues.